The 30 T cell receptor beta chains reported below all come from one sample, sequenced in a study of cytomegalovirus exposure and HLA in healthy donors (dated by TCRdb to about 2017). The library relied on the immunoSEQ multiplex PCR assay. For the multiplex PCR, a mixture combining 60 forward primers for TCR Vbeta segments and 13 reverse primers for TCR Jbeta segments was used. TCRdb provides this immuneACCESS table in a form limited to in-frame rearrangements. Some clones are lacking; in checked studies, under half of them reflect an unresolved V gene, and why the rest are absent is not known. Present in this sample are 120,000 to 150,000 clones, 65% to 80% of which were seen just once. The top ten clonotypes cover 1% to 1.5% of the sample. Sequencing used PBMCs. These receptors all stem from a male donor in good health and CMV-seropositive.

The rearrangement uses TRBV18 and TRBJ2-7; 15 bases agree with TRBD2. Germline V CDR1 and CDR2: KGHSH, LQKENI. J was trimmed by 7 bases and V by 3 bases; bases with no gene match: 4. This CDR3 spans 15 amino acids. The CDR3 DNA sequence: TGTGCCAGCTCACCGGGACTAGCGGGAGGAAGAGAGCAGTACTTC. It is translated as CASSPGLAGGREQYF.

This chain uses TRBV7-2 with TRBJ1-1; no clear D. V shed 0 bases and J shed 1 base, with 6 bases lying between them. This CDR3 contains 14 residues. Germline loops: CDR1 SGHTA, CDR2 FQGNSA. The CDR3, as DNA: TGTGCCAGCAGCTTAGCGCCAGGGAACACTGAAGCTTTCTTT. This gives the protein CASSLAPGNTEAFF.

The V gene is TRBV10-3, the J gene TRBJ2-5; tentatively, D is TRBD1 (5 bases). Trimming took 8 bases from V and 4 from J, leaving 23 bases between them. This CDR3 spans 16 amino acids. Germline-derived CDR1 and CDR2 are ENHRY and SYGVKD. As DNA, the CDR3 is TGTGCCATCGGGTGGGGCAATCCCCAAGCCGGAGAGACCCAGTACTTC. Translating it yields CAIGWGNPQAGETQYF.

This clone appeared once. The CDR3 bases are TGTGCCAGCAGCCCCCCTAGCGGCTCGCAGTATTTT. Translation: CASSPPSGSQYF. This chain links TRBV7-9 with TRBJ2-3, with TRBD2 matching over 7 bases. Per germline, CDR1 SEHNR and CDR2 FQNEAQ (reference sequence). This CDR3 comprises 12 residues. Losses at the gene ends were 5 bases for V and 10 bases for J; bases not matched to a gene: 6.

The chain recombines TRBV5-5 with TRBJ2-5, with D possibly being TRBD1 (6 bases). This CDR3 spans 15 amino acids. CDR1 is SGHKS and CDR2 is YYEKEE in the germline V gene (reference sequence). V was pared by 1 base and J by 4 bases, with 14 bases between. Here the CDR3 reads CASSLNPGVGETQYF. The CDR3 coding sequence is TGTGCCAGCAGCTTGAATCCAGGGGTGGGAGAGACCCAGTACTTC.

The chain is built from TRBV6-5 and TRBJ2-7, with TRBD2 matching over 9 bases. Germline loops: CDR1 MNHEY, CDR2 SVGAGI. CDR3 length equals 16 residues. The junction had 8 bases not matched to a gene; V was cut back by 2 bases and J by 3 bases. The CDR3 region has the DNA TGTGCCAGCAGTTACGGTGAAGCGGGGGGCTTCTACGAGCAGTACTTC. It is translated as CASSYGEAGGFYEQYF.

This chain connects TRBV6-1 to TRBJ2-3, with 9 bases fitting TRBD1. Germline assignment: CDR1 MNHNS and CDR2 SASEGT. Losses at the gene ends were 6 bases for V and 6 bases for J; bases not matched to a gene: 7. The CDR3 runs 14 residues. CDR3 residues: CASRTGGERDTQYF. The CDR3 DNA reads as TGTGCCAGCAGAACAGGGGGCGAGAGGGATACGCAGTATTTT.

The chain is built from TRBV28 and TRBJ2-7; TRBD2 aligns across 10 bases. Germline loops: CDR1 MDHEN, CDR2 SYDVKM. The CDR3 runs 15 residues. The V segment lost 2 bases and the J segment 4 bases; nucleotides outside the gene matches: 5. The CDR3 sequence: CASSLLAGAIYEQYF. CDR3 bases: TGTGCCAGCAGTTTACTAGCGGGAGCAATATACGAGCAGTACTTC.

The chain links TRBV7-9 to TRBJ2-7, with 10 bases that match TRBD2. The V gene end was trimmed by 2 bases and the J gene end by 6 bases; junction bases not matched to a gene: 10. Germline CDR1 is SEHNR and CDR2 is FQNEAQ (reference sequence). CDR3 length: 16 amino acids. The CDR3 DNA sequence: TGTGCCAGCAGCTTAACCGTCTCGGGACTAGCGTTCGAGCAGTACTTC. Its protein is CASSLTVSGLAFEQYF. The full variable domain, its missing parts supplied by reference TRBV7-9 and TRBJ2-7, is DTGVSQNPRHKITKRGQNVTFRCDPISEHNRLYWYRQTLGQGPEFLTYFQNEAQLEKSRLLSDRFSAERPKGSFSTLEIQRTEQGDSAMYLCASSLTVSGLAFEQYFGPGTRLTVT.

This sequence joins TRBV11-3 and TRBJ2-1; 8 bases are shared with TRBD2. V trimming: 1 base; J trimming: 6 bases; junction bases outside the gene matches: 5. This CDR3 region has 15 residues. Germline lookup yields CDR1 SGHNT and CDR2 YENEEA. The CDR3 region has the DNA TGTGCCAGCAGCTTAGCGGGAGGGCCGGTCAATGAGCAGTTCTTC. Its protein is CASSLAGGPVNEQFF.

The rearrangement links TRBV9 to TRBJ2-3; 8 bases line up with TRBD2. J was trimmed by 0 bases and V by 0 bases; bases with no gene match: 6. CDR1 is SGDLS and CDR2 is YYNGEE in the germline V gene. CDR3 length: 17 amino acids. CDR3 nucleotides: TGTGCCAGCAGCGTAGGTCAGGCGGGGGGAAGCACAGATACGCAGTATTTT. The encoded protein is CASSVGQAGGSTDTQYF.

This clone was picked up a small number of times. The genes are TRBV6-6 and TRBJ1-4; maybe TRBD1 (5 bases). This CDR3 contains 15 residues. In germline, CDR1 is MNHNY, CDR2 SVGAGI (reference sequence). V was pared by 2 bases and J by 6 bases, with 13 bases between. The CDR3 nucleotides read TGTGCCAGCAGTTACAGGGGATTAGGTGATGAAAAACTGTTTTTT. It yields the protein CASSYRGLGDEKLFF.

The rearrangement joins TRBV19 to TRBJ2-2; TRBD2 agrees at 7 bases. With 10 bases clipped from V and 8 bases from J, the junction kept 7 bases outside the gene matches. CDR1 is LNHDA and CDR2 is SQIVND in the germline V gene (reference sequence). The length of the CDR3 is 12 residues. CDR3 protein: CATQLAMGELFF. The CDR3 DNA follows: TGTGCCACCCAACTAGCGATGGGGGAGCTGTTTTTT.

J is TRBJ1-2 and V is TRBV9; perhaps TRBD1 as D (6 bases). CDR1 is SGDLS, CDR2 YYNGEE, per germline. The CDR3 loop spans 13 amino acids. V dropped 6 bases and J dropped 3 bases, with 12 bases sitting between them. CDR3: CASTRQEYYGYTF. DNA for the CDR3: TGTGCCAGCACAAGACAGGAGTACTATGGCTACACCTTC.

The chain joins TRBV27 to TRBJ2-3; 8 bases are a match to TRBD2. Germline V gene sequence: CDR1 MNHEY, CDR2 SMNVEV (reference sequence). Unmatched junction bases numbered 4, after V lost 5 bases and J lost 3 bases. The CDR3 runs to 14 residues. The CDR3 reads CASSRAGETDTQYF. The CDR3 DNA reads as TGTGCCAGCAGTCGAGCGGGAGAGACAGATACGCAGTATTTT.

This clone was seen a few times. This chain uses TRBV28 with TRBJ2-7; TRBD2 might be the D (6 bases). V shed 5 bases and J shed 2 bases, with 13 bases lying between them. The germline V gene encodes CDR1 MDHEN and CDR2 SYDVKM. The CDR3 contains 14 residues. Here the CDR3 DNA reads TGTGCCAGCAGTGCTACTAGCAAACCCTACGAGCAGTACTTC. Translation gives CASSATSKPYEQYF.

V usage is TRBV28 and J usage is TRBJ2-1, with TRBD2 identical over 7 bases. From germline, CDR1 is MDHEN and CDR2 SYDVKM. CDR3 length equals 11 residues. V lost 6 bases, J lost 7 bases, and 0 bases stayed unmatched. In DNA form, the CDR3 reads TGTGCCAGCAGGCGGGAGAATGAGCAGTTCTTC. Translation: CASRRENEQFF.

The V gene is TRBV7-9, the J gene TRBJ2-7; 7 bases are a match to TRBD2. Germline V CDR1 and CDR2: SEHNR, FQNEAQ (reference sequence). The trim removed 3 bases at V and 4 bases at J, leaving 15 bases unmatched. The CDR3 is 17 residues long. CDR3 residues: CASSFPAVFGGEYEQYF. The DNA of the CDR3 is TGTGCCAGCAGCTTCCCAGCAGTTTTTGGGGGGGAGTACGAGCAGTACTTC.

The chain uses TRBV4-1 and TRBJ2-7, with 10 positions matching TRBD1. From germline, CDR1 is MGHRA and CDR2 YSYEKL. The CDR3 length is 15 residues. The ends lost 3 bases at V and 5 bases at J; junction bases unmatched: 7. CDR3 nucleotide sequence: TGCGCCAGCAGCCAGACGGACAGGGGGTTCGACGAGCAGTACTTC. As protein: CASSQTDRGFDEQYF.

The CDR3 protein is CASSPGTSGAYEQYF. Here the CDR3 DNA reads TGTGCCAGCAGCCCCGGGACTAGCGGGGCCTACGAGCAGTACTTC. The chain is built from TRBV9 and TRBJ2-7, with 13 bases lining up with TRBD2. J was trimmed by 2 bases and V by 4 bases; bases with no gene match: 3. CDR1 is SGDLS, CDR2 YYNGEE, per germline. The CDR3 consists of 15 residues.

This clone was observed once. The chain joins TRBV13 to TRBJ2-1; 7 nucleotides align to TRBD2. Per germline, CDR1 PRHDT and CDR2 FYEKMQ (reference sequence). The trim removed 7 bases at V and 8 bases at J, leaving 8 bases unmatched. The CDR3 has 13 amino acids. CDR3 loop: CASTPREGDEQFF. CDR3 nucleotides: TGTGCCAGCACGCCTAGGGAGGGCGATGAGCAGTTCTTC. Full variable domain (missing parts from reference TRBV13 and TRBJ2-1): AAGVIQSPRHLIKEKRETATLKCYPIPRHDTVYWYQQGPGQDPQFLISFYEKMQSDKGSIPDRFSAQQFSDYHSELNMSSLELGDSALYFCASTPREGDEQFFGPGTRLTVL.

V and J are TRBV11-2 and TRBJ2-3, with 8 bases fitting TRBD1. Germline lookup yields CDR1 SGHAT and CDR2 FQNNGV. The V segment lost 1 base and the J segment 0 bases; nucleotides outside the gene matches: 6. This CDR3 is 17 amino acids long. The CDR3 sequence: CASSLGNRGTSTDTQYF. The CDR3 nucleotides read TGTGCCAGCAGCTTAGGCAACAGGGGGACAAGCACAGATACGCAGTATTTT.

This chain joins TRBV6-5 and TRBJ2-5; 8 bases are a match to TRBD1. Germline lookup yields CDR1 MNHEY and CDR2 SVGAGI. Trimming at V came to 3 bases and at J to 7 bases, leaving 10 bases not matched to a gene. This CDR3 spans 15 amino acids. The CDR3 region has the DNA TGTGCCAGCAGTTATTCGGACAGGGCAAAGGGGACCCAGTACTTC. It translates to CASSYSDRAKGTQYF.

This clone was seen a few times. The V and J genes are TRBV9 and TRBJ2-3, with 7 bases matching TRBD2. The V segment lost 0 bases and the J segment 6 bases; nucleotides outside the gene matches: 7. The length of the CDR3 is 15 residues. CDR1 and CDR2 (germline): SGDLS, YYNGEE. CDR3: CASSVVGGGGDTQYF. The CDR3 nucleotides are TGTGCCAGCAGCGTAGTGGGGGGGGGAGGGGATACGCAGTATTTT. Looking up the rest from reference TRBV9 and TRBJ2-3 gives the full variable domain: DSGVTQTPKHLITATGQRVTLRCSPRSGDLSVYWYQQSLDQGLQFLIQYYNGEERAKGNILERFSAQQFPDLHSELNLSSLELGDSALYFCASSVVGGGGDTQYFGPGTRLTVL.

This chain joins TRBV28 and TRBJ2-5; D is possibly TRBD2 (6 bases). Germline CDR1 and CDR2: MDHEN and SYDVKM. Trimming took 4 bases from V and 7 from J, leaving 19 bases between them. The length of the CDR3 is 15 residues. The CDR3 sequence: CASSSLEGPRTTQYF. CDR3 bases: TGTGCCAGCAGTTCTTTGGAGGGGCCGCGAACGACCCAGTACTTC. The entire variable domain, with the rest obtained from reference TRBV28 and TRBJ2-5, is as follows: DVKVTQSSRYLVKRTGEKVFLECVQDMDHENMFWYRQDPGLGLRLIYFSYDVKMKEKGDIPEGYSVSREKKERFSLILESASTNQTSMYLCASSSLEGPRTTQYFGPGTRLLVL.

In DNA form, the CDR3 reads TGCAGTGCTCCGTTAGGAGGGAGAGTC. It codes for CSAPLGGRV. The rearrangement joins TRBV20-1 to TRBJ2-7, with D maybe TRBD2 (6 bases). The germline gives CDR1 DFQATT, CDR2 SNEGSKA (reference sequence). This CDR3 region has 9 residues.

This clone has only one observation. The chain carries TRBV5-5 and TRBJ2-1; TRBD1 matches at 9 bases. The CDR3 totals 18 residues. V trimming: 4 bases; J trimming: 4 bases; junction bases outside the gene matches: 15. Germline lookup yields CDR1 SGHKS and CDR2 YYEKEE (reference sequence). CDR3 DNA: TGTGCCAGCAGCCGTGACCGGTTCGGTGGACAGGGGTACAATGAGCAGTTCTTC. Encoded protein: CASSRDRFGGQGYNEQFF.

J is TRBJ1-4 and V is TRBV27; tentative D call: TRBD1 (5 bases). The CDR3 contains 14 residues. V was cut by 6 bases and J by 7 bases, with 15 bases left in between. Per germline, CDR1 MNHEY and CDR2 SMNVEV (reference sequence). The CDR3, as DNA: TGTGCCAGCAGAGGGACTCCGACGCGTGAAAAACTGTTTTTT. Its translation: CASRGTPTREKLFF.

This clone was seen a few times. The chain recombines TRBV6-1 with TRBJ1-4, with D possibly being TRBD1 (5 bases). The CDR3 has 18 amino acids. Germline CDR1 is MNHNS and CDR2 is SASEGT. The ends were cut back, 0 bases at V and 0 bases at J, with 14 bases in the middle. This CDR3 is CASSEAIRAYATNEKLFF. In nucleotides, the CDR3 is TGTGCCAGCAGTGAAGCGATCAGGGCCTATGCAACTAATGAAAAACTGTTTTTT.

The rearrangement links TRBV19 to TRBJ1-1, with 7 positions matching TRBD1. The CDR3 has 15 residues. Germline V CDR1 and CDR2: LNHDA, SQIVND (reference sequence). With V trimmed by 6 bases and J by 1 base, 8 bases remained unmatched. CDR3 nucleotide sequence: TGTGCCAGTAGGCCATCACAGGGGTGGAACACTGAAGCTTTCTTT. Translation: CASRPSQGWNTEAFF.